Detailed here is one TCR beta chain. Its antigen is not identified. This may be a read error, as it is one base from a much larger clone. The data are from a study of T cell repertoires in cytomegalovirus infection. Study-level findings and limits: The ex vivo response was dominated by HLA-C-restricted CMV-specific TCR beta clonotypes.

TCRdb recomputed calls from the reads with MiXCR, one row per CDR3 protein. Of around 490,000 distinct CDR3 sequences in the sample, around 27% are singletons; the top ten hold around 13%. Per the germline V gene, CDR1 is SGHTA and CDR2 is FQGNSA. The CDR3 length is 15 residues. Trimming removed 3 bases at V and 2 bases at J, with 11 bases between. The sequence was obtained from a human donor in good health (CMV status not recorded). Some clones in this sample may be carry-over from other donors' samples. This chain uses TRBV7-2 with TRBJ1-3; no firm D call. Sample: PBMCs. Here the CDR3 DNA reads TGTGCCAGCAGCTTGTTTGCTGTCACTGGAAACACCATATATTTT. Its protein product is CASSLFAVTGNTIYF. The whole variable domain, filled in from reference TRBV7-2 and TRBJ1-3, reads GAGVSQSPSNKVTEKGKDVELRCDPISGHTALYWYRQSLGQGLEFLIYFQGNSAPDKSGLPSDRFSAERTGGSVSTLTIQRTQQEDSAVYLCASSLFAVTGNTIYFGEGSWLTVV.